The TCR beta chain described here comes from a study of T cell responses to AZD1222 COVID-19 vaccine. Study-level points and caveats: Spike-specific TCR depth and breadth grew after two AZD1222 doses.

CDR3 length equals 15 residues. Germline loops: CDR1 MNHEY, CDR2 SVGEGT. Trimming took off 2 bases at V and 8 bases at J, with 16 bases between the two ends. On this clone: The antigen remains undetermined.

Libraries were prepared by immunoSEQ multiplex PCR; TCRdb keeps only in-frame clonotypes and omits some of them. The table shows approximately 110,000 clones, with about 90% occurring only once. The rearrangement uses TRBV6-2 or TRBV6-3 and TRBJ2-1; no clear D gene. The sample in question was peripheral blood, obtained on day 0 of AZD1222 vaccination. The TCR comes from an adult in good health. The CDR3 sequence: CASSYGPAGWDEQFF. Here the CDR3 DNA reads TGTGCCAGCAGTTACGGTCCCGCCGGGTGGGATGAGCAGTTCTTC.